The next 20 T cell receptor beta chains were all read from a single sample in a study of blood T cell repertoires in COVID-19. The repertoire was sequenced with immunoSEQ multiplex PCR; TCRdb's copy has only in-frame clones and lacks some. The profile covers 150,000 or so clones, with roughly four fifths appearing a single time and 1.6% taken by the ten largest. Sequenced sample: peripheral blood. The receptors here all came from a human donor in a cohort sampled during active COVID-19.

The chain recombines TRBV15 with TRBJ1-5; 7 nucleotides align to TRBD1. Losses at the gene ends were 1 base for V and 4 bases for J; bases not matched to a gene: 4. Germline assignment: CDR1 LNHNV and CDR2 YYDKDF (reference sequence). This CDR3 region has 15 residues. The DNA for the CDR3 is TGTGCCACCAGCAGAGTGACAGGGACGAATCAGCCCCAGCATTTT. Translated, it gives CATSRVTGTNQPQHF.

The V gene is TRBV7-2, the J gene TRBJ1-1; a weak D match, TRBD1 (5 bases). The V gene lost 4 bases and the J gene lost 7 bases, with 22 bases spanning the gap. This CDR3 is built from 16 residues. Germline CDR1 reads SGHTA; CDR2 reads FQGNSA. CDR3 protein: CASSSQVGGVFFEAFF. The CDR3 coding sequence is TGTGCCAGCAGCTCACAAGTGGGGGGGGTTTTTTTTGAAGCTTTCTTT.

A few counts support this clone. CDR3 region: CASSLVGAASEQYF. CDR3 in DNA: TGTGCCAGCAGCTTAGTTGGGGCCGCGAGCGAGCAGTACTTC. This sequence joins TRBV7-9 and TRBJ2-7; tentative D call: TRBD1 (5 bases). CDR1 and CDR2 from the germline V gene are SEHNR and FQNEAQ (reference sequence). V dropped 1 base and J dropped 6 bases, with 13 bases sitting between them. The CDR3 spans 14 residues.

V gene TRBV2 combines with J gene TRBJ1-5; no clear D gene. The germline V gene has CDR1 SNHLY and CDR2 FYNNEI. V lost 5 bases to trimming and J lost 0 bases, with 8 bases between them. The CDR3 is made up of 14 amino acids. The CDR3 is CASSLQNSNQPQHF. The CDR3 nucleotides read TGTGCCAGCAGTCTACAGAATAGCAATCAGCCCCAGCATTTT.

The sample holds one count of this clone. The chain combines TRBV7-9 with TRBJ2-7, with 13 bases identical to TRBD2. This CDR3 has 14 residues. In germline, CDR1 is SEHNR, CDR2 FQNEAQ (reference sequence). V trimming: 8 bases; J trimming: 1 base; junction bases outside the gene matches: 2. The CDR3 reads CASSGLAGSYEQYF. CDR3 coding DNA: TGTGCCAGCTCGGGACTAGCGGGATCCTACGAGCAGTACTTC.

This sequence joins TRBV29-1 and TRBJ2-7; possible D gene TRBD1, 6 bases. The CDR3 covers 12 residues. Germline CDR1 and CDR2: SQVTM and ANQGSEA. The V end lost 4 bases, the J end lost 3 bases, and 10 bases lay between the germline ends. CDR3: CSVGQGIYEQYF. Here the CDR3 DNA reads TGCAGCGTTGGCCAGGGGATCTACGAGCAGTACTTC.

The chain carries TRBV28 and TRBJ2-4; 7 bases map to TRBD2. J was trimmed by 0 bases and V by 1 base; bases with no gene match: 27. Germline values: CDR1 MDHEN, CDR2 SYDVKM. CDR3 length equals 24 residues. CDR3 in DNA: TGTGCCAGCAGTTTATACTTGGTGGGACTAACTAGCGTGGCCCACACTATAGCCAAAAACATTCAGTACTTC. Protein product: CASSLYLVGLTSVAHTIAKNIQYF.

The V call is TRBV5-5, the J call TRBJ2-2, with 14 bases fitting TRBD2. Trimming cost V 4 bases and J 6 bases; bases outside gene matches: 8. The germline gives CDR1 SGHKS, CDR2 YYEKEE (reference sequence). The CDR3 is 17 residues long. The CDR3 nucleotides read TGTGCCAGCAGCCGGGGACTAGCGGGAGTCGGGCCCGGGGAGCTGTTTTTT. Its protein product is CASSRGLAGVGPGELFF.

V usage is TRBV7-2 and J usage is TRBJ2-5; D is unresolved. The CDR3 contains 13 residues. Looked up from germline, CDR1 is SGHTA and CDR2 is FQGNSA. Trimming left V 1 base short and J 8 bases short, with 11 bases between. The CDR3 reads CASSLGLLGTQYF. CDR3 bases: TGTGCCAGCAGCTTAGGACTTCTGGGTACCCAGTACTTC.

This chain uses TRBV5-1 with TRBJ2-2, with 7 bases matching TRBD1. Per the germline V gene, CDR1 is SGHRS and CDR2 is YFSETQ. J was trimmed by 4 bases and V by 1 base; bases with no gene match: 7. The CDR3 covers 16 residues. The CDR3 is CASSLKDRDGTGELFF. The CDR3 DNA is TGCGCCAGCAGCTTGAAAGACAGGGACGGCACCGGGGAGCTGTTTTTT.

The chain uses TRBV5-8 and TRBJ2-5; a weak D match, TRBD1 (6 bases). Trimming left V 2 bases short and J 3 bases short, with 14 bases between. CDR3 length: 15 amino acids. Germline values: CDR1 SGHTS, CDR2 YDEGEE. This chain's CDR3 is CASSFGAQGKETQYF. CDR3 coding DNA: TGTGCCAGCAGCTTCGGGGCTCAGGGGAAAGAGACCCAGTACTTC.

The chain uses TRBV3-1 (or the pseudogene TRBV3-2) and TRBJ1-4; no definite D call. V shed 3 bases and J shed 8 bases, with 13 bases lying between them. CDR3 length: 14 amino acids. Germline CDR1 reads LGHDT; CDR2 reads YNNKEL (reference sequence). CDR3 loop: CASSQPGSQEKLFF. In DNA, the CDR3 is TGTGCCAGCAGCCAGCCGGGGTCACAAGAAAAACTGTTTTTT.

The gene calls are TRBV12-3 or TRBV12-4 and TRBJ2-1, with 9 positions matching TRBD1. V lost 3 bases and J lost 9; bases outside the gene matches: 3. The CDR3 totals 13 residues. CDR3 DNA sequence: TGTGCCAGCAGTTTGGGACAGGGTCTTGAGCAGTTCTTC. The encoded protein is CASSLGQGLEQFF.

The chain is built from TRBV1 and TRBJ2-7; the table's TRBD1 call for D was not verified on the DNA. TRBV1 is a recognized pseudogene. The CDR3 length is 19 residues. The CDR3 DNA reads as TGCACCAGCAGCCGCTGGGACAGCCATAGAATACGAGGTAGCTACGAGCAGTACTTC. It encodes CTSSRWDSHRIRGSYEQYF.

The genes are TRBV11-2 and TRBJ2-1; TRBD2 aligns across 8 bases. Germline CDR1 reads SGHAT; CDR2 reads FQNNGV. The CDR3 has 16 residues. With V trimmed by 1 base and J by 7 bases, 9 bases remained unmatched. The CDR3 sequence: CASSLAGGRRGNEQFF. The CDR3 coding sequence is TGTGCCAGCAGCTTAGCGGGAGGGCGAAGGGGAAATGAGCAGTTCTTC.

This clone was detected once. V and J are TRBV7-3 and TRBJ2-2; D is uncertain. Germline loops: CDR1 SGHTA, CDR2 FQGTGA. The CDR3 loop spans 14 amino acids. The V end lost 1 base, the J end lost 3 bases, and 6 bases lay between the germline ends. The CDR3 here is CASSLSTDTGELFF. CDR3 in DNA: TGTGCCAGCAGCTTAAGTACGGACACCGGGGAGCTGTTTTTT. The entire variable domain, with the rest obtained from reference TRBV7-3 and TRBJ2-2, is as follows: GAGVSQTPSNKVTEKGKYVELRCDPISGHTALYWYRQSLGQGPEFLIYFQGTGAADDSGLPNDRFFAVRPEGSVSTLKIQRTERGDSAVYLCASSLSTDTGELFFGEGSRLTVL.

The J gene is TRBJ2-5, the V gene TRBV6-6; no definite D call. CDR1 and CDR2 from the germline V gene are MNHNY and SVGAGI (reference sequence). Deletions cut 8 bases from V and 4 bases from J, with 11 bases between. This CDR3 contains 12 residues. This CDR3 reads CASGGSGETQYF. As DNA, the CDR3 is TGTGCCAGCGGCGGATCCGGAGAGACCCAGTACTTC.

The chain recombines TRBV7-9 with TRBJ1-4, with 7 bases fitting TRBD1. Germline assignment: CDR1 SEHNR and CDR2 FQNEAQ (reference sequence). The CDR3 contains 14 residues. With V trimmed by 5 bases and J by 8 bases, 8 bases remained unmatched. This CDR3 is CASSTGGGMEKLFF. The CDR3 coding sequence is TGTGCCAGCAGCACTGGAGGGGGCATGGAAAAACTGTTTTTT.

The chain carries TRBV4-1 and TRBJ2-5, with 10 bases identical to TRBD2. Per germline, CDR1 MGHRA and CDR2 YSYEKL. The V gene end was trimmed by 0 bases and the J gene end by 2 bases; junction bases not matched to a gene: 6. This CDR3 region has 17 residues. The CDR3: CASSQEWGAGGQETQYF. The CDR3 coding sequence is TGCGCCAGCAGCCAAGAATGGGGAGCGGGAGGGCAAGAGACCCAGTACTTC.

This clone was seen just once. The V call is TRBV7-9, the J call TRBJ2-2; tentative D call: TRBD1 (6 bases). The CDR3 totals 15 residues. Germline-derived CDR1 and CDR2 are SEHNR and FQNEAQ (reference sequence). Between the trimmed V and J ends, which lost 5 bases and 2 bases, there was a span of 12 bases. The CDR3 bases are TGTGCCAGCAGCATCTGGACAGTTAACACCGGGGAGCTGTTTTTT. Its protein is CASSIWTVNTGELFF.